This TCR beta chain was retrieved from a study of blood T cell repertoires in COVID-19. About the research overall: COVID-19 samples from acute and convalescent phases originated in the United States, Italy and Spain. The cDNA or gDNA used as material had been derived from T cells, B-cell-depleted T cells, or PBMCs.

The V end was cut by 2 bases, the J end by 5 bases, with 12 bases between. This CDR3 is 14 amino acids long. Germline loops: CDR1 MNHNY, CDR2 SVGAGI (reference sequence). Per the study methods: Researchers report that nucleated cell counts were estimated from reference gene primer amplification. Clones were sequenced by immunoSEQ multiplex PCR, and TCRdb holds only the in-frame ones, with some missing. V and J calls and clone size come straight from that table; D and trimming were deduced from the DNA. The sample shows around 150,000 clones, more than 65% of them seen only once. This sequence joins TRBV6-6 and TRBJ2-5, with D maybe TRBD2 (5 bases). The clonotype was recovered from a woman in her forties or fifties in a cohort sampled during active or convalescent COVID-19. The sample comprised peripheral blood. The CDR3 bases are TGTGCCAGCAGTTACACAACTAGAGGGGAGACCCAGTACTTC. This gives the protein CASSYTTRGETQYF.